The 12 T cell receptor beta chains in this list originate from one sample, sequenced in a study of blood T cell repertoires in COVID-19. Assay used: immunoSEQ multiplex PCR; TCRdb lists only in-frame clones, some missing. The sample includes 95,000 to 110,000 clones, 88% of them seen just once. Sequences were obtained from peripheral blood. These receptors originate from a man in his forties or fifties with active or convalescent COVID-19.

The CDR3 DNA is TGTGCCAGCAGCCTTGCCGGCGGGCTCAAGACCCAGTACTTC. It encodes CASSLAGGLKTQYF. V and J are TRBV5-4 and TRBJ2-5, with D tentatively TRBD2 (5 bases). Germline CDR1 reads SGHNT; CDR2 reads YYREEE (reference sequence). Trimming removed 4 bases at V and 6 bases at J, with 16 bases between. CDR3 length equals 14 residues. The full variable domain, with the rest looked up from reference TRBV5-4 and TRBJ2-5, is ETGVTQSPTHLIKTRGQQVTLRCSSQSGHNTVSWYQQALGQGPQFIFQYYREEENGRGNFPPRFSGLQFPNYSSELNVNALELDDSALYLCASSLAGGLKTQYFGPGTRLLVL.

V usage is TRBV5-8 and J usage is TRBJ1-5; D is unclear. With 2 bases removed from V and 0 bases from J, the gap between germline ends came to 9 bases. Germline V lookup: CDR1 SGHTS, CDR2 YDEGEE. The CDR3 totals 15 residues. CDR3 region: CASSFSRYSNQPQHF. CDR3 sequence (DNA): TGTGCCAGCAGCTTTAGTAGATATAGCAATCAGCCCCAGCATTTT. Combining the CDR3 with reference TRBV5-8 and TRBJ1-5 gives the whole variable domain EAGVTQSPTHLIKTRGQQATLRCSPISGHTSVYWYQQALGLGLQFLLWYDEGEERNRGNFPPRFSGRQFPNYSSELNVNALELEDSALYLCASSFSRYSNQPQHFGDGTRLSIL.

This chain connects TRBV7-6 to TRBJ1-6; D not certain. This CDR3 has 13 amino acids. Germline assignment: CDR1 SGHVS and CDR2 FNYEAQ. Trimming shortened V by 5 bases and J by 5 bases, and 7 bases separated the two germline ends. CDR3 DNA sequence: TGTGCCAGCAGCCGGGATCATAATTCACCCCTCCACTTT. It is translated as CASSRDHNSPLHF.

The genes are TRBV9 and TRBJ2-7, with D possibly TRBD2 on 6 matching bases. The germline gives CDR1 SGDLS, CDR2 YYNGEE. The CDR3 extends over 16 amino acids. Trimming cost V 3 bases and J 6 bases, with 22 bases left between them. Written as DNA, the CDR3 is TGTGCCAGCAGCGCCGCCGGGACTCAAGCGGTTCTCGAGCAGTACTTC. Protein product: CASSAAGTQAVLEQYF.

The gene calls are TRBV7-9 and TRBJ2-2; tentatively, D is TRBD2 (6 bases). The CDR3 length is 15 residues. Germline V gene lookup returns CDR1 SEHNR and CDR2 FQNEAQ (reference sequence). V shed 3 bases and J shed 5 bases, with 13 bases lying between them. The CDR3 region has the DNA TGTGCCAGCAGCTTTATCGGGAGCTATACCGGGGAGCTGTTTTTT. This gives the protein CASSFIGSYTGELFF.

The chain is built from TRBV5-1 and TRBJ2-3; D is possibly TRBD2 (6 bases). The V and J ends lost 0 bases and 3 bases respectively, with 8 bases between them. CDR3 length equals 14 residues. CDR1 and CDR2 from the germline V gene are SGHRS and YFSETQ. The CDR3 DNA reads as TGCGCCAGCAGCTTGGGCGGGACGACAGATACGCAGTATTTT. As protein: CASSLGGTTDTQYF.

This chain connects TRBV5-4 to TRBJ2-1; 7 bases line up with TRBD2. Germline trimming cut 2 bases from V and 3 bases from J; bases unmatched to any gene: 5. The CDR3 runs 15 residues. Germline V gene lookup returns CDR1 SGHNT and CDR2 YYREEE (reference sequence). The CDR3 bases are TGTGCCAGCAGCTTCGATCTAGCGGACTACAATGAGCAGTTCTTC. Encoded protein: CASSFDLADYNEQFF. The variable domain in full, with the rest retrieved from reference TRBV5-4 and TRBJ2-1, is ETGVTQSPTHLIKTRGQQVTLRCSSQSGHNTVSWYQQALGQGPQFIFQYYREEENGRGNFPPRFSGLQFPNYSSELNVNALELDDSALYLCASSFDLADYNEQFFGPGTRLTVL.

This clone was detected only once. The DNA of the CDR3 is TGTGCCAGCAGCTTGCGGGTGTTTAGCAATCAGCCCCAGCATTTT. Translating gives CASSLRVFSNQPQHF. The chain is built from TRBV5-8 and TRBJ1-5; D gene uncertain. V lost 1 base, J lost 0 bases, and 8 bases lay in between. This CDR3 has 15 residues. Germline lookup yields CDR1 SGHTS and CDR2 YDEGEE.

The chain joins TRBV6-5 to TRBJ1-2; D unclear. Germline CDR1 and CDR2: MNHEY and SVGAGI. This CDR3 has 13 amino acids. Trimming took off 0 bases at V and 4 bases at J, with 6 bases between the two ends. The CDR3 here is CASSYSTSYGYTF. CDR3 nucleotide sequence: TGTGCCAGCAGTTACTCGACTTCCTATGGCTACACCTTC.

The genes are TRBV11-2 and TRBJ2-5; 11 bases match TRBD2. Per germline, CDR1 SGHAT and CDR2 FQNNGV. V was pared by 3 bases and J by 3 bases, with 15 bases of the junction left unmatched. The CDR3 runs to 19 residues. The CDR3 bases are TGTGCCAGCAGCTTCTACGGGAAAAGGGCTAGCGGGAGGAAAGAGACCCAGTACTTC. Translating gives CASSFYGKRASGRKETQYF.

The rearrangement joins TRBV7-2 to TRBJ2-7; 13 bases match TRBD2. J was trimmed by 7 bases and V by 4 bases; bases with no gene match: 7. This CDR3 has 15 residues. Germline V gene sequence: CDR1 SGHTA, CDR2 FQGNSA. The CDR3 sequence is CASSSLAGGPREQYF. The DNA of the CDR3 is TGTGCCAGCAGCTCACTAGCGGGAGGGCCGAGGGAGCAGTACTTC.

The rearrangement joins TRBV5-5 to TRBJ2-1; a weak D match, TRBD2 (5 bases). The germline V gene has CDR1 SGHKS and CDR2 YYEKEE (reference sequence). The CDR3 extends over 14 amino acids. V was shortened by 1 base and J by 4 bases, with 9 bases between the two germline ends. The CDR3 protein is CASSLLSGYNEQFF. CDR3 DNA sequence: TGTGCCAGCAGCTTGCTCTCGGGGTACAATGAGCAGTTCTTC.